What follows describes a single T cell receptor beta chain. Its antigen is not identified. Synthesis of TCR beta cDNA relied on 5'RACE template switching carrying UMIs. TCRdb re-called the 5' RACE reads and catalogs CDR3 proteins one per entry, DNA excluded. This repertoire comprises 550,000 to 600,000 distinct CDR3 sequences; its ten largest clones make up roughly 3.4%. The data were taken from a study of T cells expressing NK-cell markers. About the study: Repertoires of TCR beta were obtained from T cells sorted as CD3+CD56+NKG2C+, CD3+CD56+NKG2C- and CD3+CD56-NKG2C+. The eight sequenced donors comprised seven who were HCMV-seropositive and one who was seronegative.

General study points: Where a few donors were concerned, these clonotypes also led the CD3+CD56-NKG2C+ fraction.

CDR1 is DFQATT, CDR2 SNEGSKA, per germline (reference sequence). The CDR3 runs 16 residues. This receptor was obtained from a man aged 18 to 29 in good health. V usage is TRBV20-1 and J usage is TRBJ2-2; TCRdb returns TRBD2, unconfirmable since there is no DNA. Sequenced material: blood T cells: a sorted CD56 or NKG2C T cell subset, CD4+ or CD8+ T cells, or bulk PBMC T cells (not recorded which). The CDR3 here is CSARGTSGRAAGELFF.